Following are 20 T cell receptor beta chains from one sample sequenced in a study of CD4+ T cells in melanoma. The protocol was immunoSEQ multiplex PCR, while the TCRdb copy is restricted to in-frame clones and leaves out a portion. The sample shows more than 13,000 clones, roughly 66% of them seen only once. Source material: cells from a culture (not recorded whether cultured in vitro). Receptors originate from a human donor with melanoma.

This chain joins TRBV29-1 and TRBJ1-1; D is undetermined. The V and J ends lost 5 bases and 2 bases respectively, with 6 bases between them. Germline CDR1 reads SQVTM; CDR2 reads ANQGSEA. The length of the CDR3 is 11 residues. The CDR3 DNA is TGCAGCGTTCCGGACAACACTGAAGCTTTCTTT. Residues: CSVPDNTEAFF.

The J gene is TRBJ2-7, the V gene TRBV6-5, with D unclear. This CDR3 region has 14 residues. V dropped 6 bases and J dropped 2 bases, with 14 bases sitting between them. Germline CDR1 and CDR2: MNHEY and SVGAGI. CDR3 sequence (DNA): TGTGCCAGCAGAAAGGGTAGTGGGACCTACGAGCAGTACTTC. Its translation: CASRKGSGTYEQYF.

The chain employs TRBV5-4 and TRBJ1-4; 11 bases map to TRBD1. This CDR3 region has 17 residues. After removal of 0 bases from V and 0 bases from J, the junction contained 1 base not matched to a gene. Germline assignment: CDR1 SGHNT and CDR2 YYREEE (reference sequence). CDR3 sequence reads: CASSLGGQGATNEKLFF. The DNA for the CDR3 is TGTGCCAGCAGCTTGGGGGGACAGGGGGCAACTAATGAAAAACTGTTTTTT. The variable domain in full, completed from reference TRBV5-4 and TRBJ1-4, reads ETGVTQSPTHLIKTRGQQVTLRCSSQSGHNTVSWYQQALGQGPQFIFQYYREEENGRGNFPPRFSGLQFPNYSSELNVNALELDDSALYLCASSLGGQGATNEKLFFGSGTQLSVL.

The chain is built from TRBV27 and TRBJ1-5, with TRBD1 as a possible D gene (5 bases). V lost 4 bases to trimming and J lost 4 bases, with 14 bases between them. From germline, CDR1 is MNHEY and CDR2 SMNVEV (reference sequence). The CDR3 is made up of 15 amino acids. CDR3 sequence reads: CASSSTKGLNQPQHF. CDR3 bases: TGTGCCAGCAGTTCTACGAAGGGGCTGAATCAGCCCCAGCATTTT.

This clone was seen a handful of times. The rearrangement joins TRBV7-8 to TRBJ1-1; no reliable D call. CDR1 and CDR2 (germline): SGHVS, FQNEAQ. This CDR3 contains 14 residues. V lost 5 bases and J 0 bases, leaving 10 bases between the germline ends. The CDR3 DNA reads as TGTGCCAGCAGCCCCGGTGTACTGAACACTGAAGCTTTCTTT. Translated: CASSPGVLNTEAFF.

The chain has TRBV5-1 and TRBJ2-7, with 8 bases matching TRBD1. The CDR3 covers 12 residues. In germline, CDR1 is SGHRS, CDR2 YFSETQ. The junction had 2 bases not matched to a gene; V was cut back by 8 bases and J by 1 base. The CDR3 protein is CASGQGSYEQYF. Here the CDR3 DNA reads TGCGCCAGTGGACAGGGTTCCTACGAGCAGTACTTC.

V gene TRBV5-1 combines with J gene TRBJ2-6, with 11 bases identical to TRBD2. The CDR3 contains 20 residues. V shed 5 bases and J 0 bases; nucleotides not matched to a gene: 13. The V gene's germline CDR1 is SGHRS and CDR2 YFSETQ. CDR3: CASSRTPLAGGFSGANVLTF. The CDR3 nucleotides read TGCGCCAGCAGTCGGACCCCGCTAGCGGGGGGTTTCTCTGGGGCCAACGTCCTGACTTTC.

The table lists this clone with a few counts. The rearrangement uses TRBV30 and TRBJ2-3; tentative D call: TRBD2 (6 bases). Germline CDR1 is GTSNPN and CDR2 is SVGIG (reference sequence). The CDR3 has 14 residues. V was shortened by 5 bases and J by 1 base, with 13 bases between the two germline ends. CDR3 amino acids: CAWGTGGGTDTQYF. In nucleotides, the CDR3 is TGTGCCTGGGGTACAGGCGGGGGCACAGATACGCAGTATTTT.

CDR3 in amino acids: CASSPGSNREAFF. In DNA, the CDR3 is TGTGCCAGCAGCCCGGGGAGTAACCGTGAAGCTTTCTTT. The V call is TRBV7-6, the J call TRBJ1-1; D call uncertain. Trimming took 5 bases from V and 7 from J, leaving 14 bases between them. Germline V gene lookup returns CDR1 SGHVS and CDR2 FNYEAQ. The CDR3 is 13 amino acids.

This clone was seen only a few times. The chain carries TRBV7-2 and TRBJ1-5, with no clear D. Germline CDR1 SGHTA, CDR2 FQGNSA. Trimming stripped 1 base from V and 3 bases from J, with 4 bases between. The CDR3 is 13 residues long. The CDR3 loop reads CASSLGFNQPQHF. In DNA form, the CDR3 reads TGTGCCAGCAGCTTAGGATTCAATCAGCCCCAGCATTTT.

V is TRBV29-1 and J is TRBJ2-5; 7 nucleotides agree with TRBD1. The CDR3 is 13 amino acids. Germline V gives CDR1 SQVTM, CDR2 ANQGSEA. Losses at the gene ends were 3 bases for V and 5 bases for J; bases not matched to a gene: 6. The CDR3 bases are TGCAGCGTTGATACAGGGGCGTTGGAGACCCAGTACTTC. Protein: CSVDTGALETQYF.

This clone was counted between two and nine times. This chain connects TRBV2 to TRBJ1-2; TRBD1 might be the D (5 bases). This CDR3 region has 14 residues. CDR1 is SNHLY and CDR2 is FYNNEI in the germline V gene. Trimming took 8 bases from V and 7 from J, leaving 20 bases between them. The CDR3 sequence is CASAGDPNRGGYTF. In nucleotides, the CDR3 is TGTGCCAGCGCCGGGGACCCCAACCGGGGTGGCTACACCTTC. Drawing the rest from reference TRBV2 and TRBJ1-2, the complete variable domain is EPEVTQTPSHQVTQMGQEVILRCVPISNHLYFYWYRQILGQKVEFLVSFYNNEISEKSEIFDDQFSVERPDGSNFTLKIRSTKLEDSAMYFCASAGDPNRGGYTFGSGTRLTVV.

The chain employs TRBV19 and TRBJ2-7, with TRBD2 as a possible D gene (5 bases). Looked up from germline, CDR1 is LNHDA and CDR2 is SQIVND (reference sequence). This CDR3 spans 16 amino acids. Trimming left V 3 bases short and J 3 bases short, with 18 bases between. The DNA of the CDR3 is TGTGCCAGTAGTATTAGCCCGACGGGATTGGGCTACGAGCAGTACTTC. Its protein product is CASSISPTGLGYEQYF.

This clone turned up a few times. The chain combines TRBV5-1 with TRBJ2-2; 8 bases line up with TRBD1. Germline values: CDR1 SGHRS, CDR2 YFSETQ. The ends lost 0 bases at V and 5 bases at J; junction bases unmatched: 15. This CDR3 has 19 residues. The CDR3 is CASSLAFSPDRVQTGELFF. The DNA for the CDR3 is TGCGCCAGCAGCTTGGCGTTCTCACCGGACAGGGTGCAAACCGGGGAGCTGTTTTTT.

The V gene is TRBV4-2, the J gene TRBJ2-1; the match to TRBD2 covers 11 bases. The CDR3 contains 16 residues. J gave up 0 bases and V 2 bases, and 0 bases lay outside the gene matches. CDR1 LGHNA and CDR2 YNFKEQ come from the germline V gene. CDR3 nucleotides: TGTGCCAGCAGCCAACTAGCGGGGGGCTCCTACAATGAGCAGTTCTTC. It specifies CASSQLAGGSYNEQFF.

This clone was seen only once. This chain uses TRBV6-5 with TRBJ2-2; no clear D gene. Trimming removed 6 bases from V and 5 bases from J, with 10 bases in between. Germline V gives CDR1 MNHEY, CDR2 SVGAGI. This CDR3 region has 13 residues. The CDR3 sequence is CASSYLGTGELFF. DNA for the CDR3: TGTGCCAGCAGCTATCTGGGGACCGGGGAGCTGTTTTTT.

The chain employs TRBV6-1 and TRBJ2-5; D may be TRBD2 (5 bases). The V end lost 3 bases, the J end lost 5 bases, and 13 bases lay between the germline ends. This CDR3 comprises 14 residues. Germline CDR1 and CDR2: MNHNS and SASEGT. The CDR3 DNA follows: TGTGCCAGCAGTGATGTTTGGGGAGTGGAGACCCAGTACTTC. Residues: CASSDVWGVETQYF.

This clone was observed a few times. The chain's CDR3 is CASSSIFPGTAEQYF. CDR3 bases: TGTGCCAGCAGCTCCATATTCCCGGGGACGGCCGAGCAGTACTTC. The rearrangement uses TRBV7-2 and TRBJ2-7; tentatively, D is TRBD1 or TRBD2 (5 bases each). The CDR3 loop spans 15 amino acids. Trimming removed 4 bases from V and 6 bases from J, with 19 bases in between. The V gene's germline CDR1 is SGHTA and CDR2 FQGNSA.

J is TRBJ1-6 and V is TRBV6-5; D remains unclear. CDR1 and CDR2 from the germline V gene are MNHEY and SVGAGI. The CDR3 is 13 residues long. Trimming pared 5 bases from V and 7 bases from J, leaving 9 bases between. Written as DNA, the CDR3 is TGTGCCAGCAGTGAAGAAGGGAATTCACCCCTCCACTTT. Translated: CASSEEGNSPLHF.

This rearrangement joins TRBV5-5 to TRBJ1-4; D is unclear. CDR3 length: 18 residues. Germline V gene data show CDR1 as SGHKS and CDR2 as YYEKEE (reference sequence). V was clipped by 4 bases and J by 5 bases, with 24 bases between them. CDR3 amino acids: CASSLRFRGALANEKLFF. In DNA form, the CDR3 reads TGTGCCAGCAGCCTTAGGTTCAGAGGTGCCCTCGCGAATGAAAAACTGTTTTTT.